This T cell receptor (beta chain) is from a study of blood T cell repertoires in COVID-19 (dated by TCRdb to the early 2020s). General notes on the study: The collaborator samples originated in the United States, Italy and Spain and spanned the acute and convalescent phases of COVID-19. Where HLA class I and class II types were available, the types were taken from metadata supplied by the sample provider, not from assay-based typing. The repertoires were released in a freely available public database intended as a resource for research on the immune response to SARS-CoV-2. Sample metadata almost always included a de-identified subject ID, COVID-19 status, age in years and sex. The material from the prospective study consisted of cDNA or gDNA derived from T cells, B-cell-depleted T cells, or PBMCs. Samples came from the ongoing ImmuneRACE study (first 160 participants) plus 1,254 subjects from 6 global collaborators. The dataset comprised deeply sampled blood TCRbeta repertoires from subjects exposed to, actively infected with, or recovered from COVID-19.

TCRbeta CDR3 regions were amplified from genomic DNA by means of the immunoSEQ Assay, a bias-controlled multiplex PCR. On the study's bioinformatics: The number of nucleated cells in each sample was estimated by amplification of reference gene primers within the assay. Sequence reads were collapsed and filtered to measure the absolute abundance of every unique TCRbeta CDR3 rearrangement. Productive Simpson clonality was computed per sample as the square root of Simpson's diversity index over productive rearrangements. Held by TCRdb, this immuneACCESS table contains in-frame sequences only and omits some clones. Under half of the omission traces to an unresolved V gene where checked; the cause of the rest is unknown. V and J calls plus clone size are reproduced from that table; the DNA served to infer D and trimming. The sample includes roughly 410,000 clones, with over 75% observed a single time. The ten most abundant clones make up 2% to 2.5% of the sample.

As for this clone: The target of this receptor is not known. No base quality information exists; no much larger clone differs at one position.

The germline V gene (reference sequence) sets CDR1 to SGHKS and CDR2 to YYEKEE. Counted from cysteine to phenylalanine, this CDR3 has 14 amino acids. The CDR3 DNA has 42 bases and is translated from base 1. V is clipped by 3 bases and J by 3 bases, and the sequence between their germline boundaries is 12 bases long. One collaborating source in Seattle enrolled patients during active infection and followed them longitudinally through the course of disease. Whole blood was collected in K2EDTA tubes by collaborating institutions according to the institutions' own protocols. For TCRbeta analysis, collaborator samples were shipped as frozen whole blood, as isolated PBMCs, or as DNA extracted from either sample type. The paper as a whole reports these results and caveats: The amount of clinical and demographic metadata varied by source and participant and was provided uncurated.

The receptor was isolated from a woman aged 55-70 years with COVID-19, enrolled during active disease. The source material was peripheral blood. Here the chain combines TRBV5-5 and TRBJ1-1; TRBD1 might be the D gene, on 6 matching bases. The CDR3 corresponds to CASSWQQGYTEAFF. The DNA sequence is TGTGCCAGCAGCTGGCAACAGGGATACACTGAAGCTTTCTTT.